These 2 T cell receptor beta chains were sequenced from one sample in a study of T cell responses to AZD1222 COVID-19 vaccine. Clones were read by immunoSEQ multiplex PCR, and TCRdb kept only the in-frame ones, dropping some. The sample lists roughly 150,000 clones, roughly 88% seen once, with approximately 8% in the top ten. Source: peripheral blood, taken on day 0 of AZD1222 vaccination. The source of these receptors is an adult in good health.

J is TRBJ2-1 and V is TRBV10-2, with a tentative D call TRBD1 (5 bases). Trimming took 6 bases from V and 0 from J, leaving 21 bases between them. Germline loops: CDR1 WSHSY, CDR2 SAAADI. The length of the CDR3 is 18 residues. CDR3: CASSGIRDRGLSYNEQFF. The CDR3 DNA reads TGCGCCAGCAGCGGTATAAGGGATAGGGGCCTCTCCTACAATGAGCAGTTCTTC.

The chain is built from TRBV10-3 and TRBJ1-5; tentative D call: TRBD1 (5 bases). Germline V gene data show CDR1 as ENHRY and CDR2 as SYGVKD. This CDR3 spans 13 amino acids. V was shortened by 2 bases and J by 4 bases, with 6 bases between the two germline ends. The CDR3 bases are TGTGCCATCAGTGAGGGGGCGAATCAGCCCCAGCATTTT. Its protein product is CAISEGANQPQHF.